A selection of T cell receptor beta chains follows, all from one sample in a study of Ad26.COV2.S vaccination and SARS-CoV-2 variants. The assay was immunoSEQ multiplex PCR, and TCRdb's table has in-frame clones only and misses some. The table lists fewer than 400,000 clones, roughly 90% of them singletons. Here the sequenced sample was peripheral blood, taken in a trial of Ad26.COV2.S vaccine versus placebo. These receptors all come from a person aged 18-60 years who received the Ad26.COV2.S COVID-19 vaccine or a placebo. CDR3s include the opening cysteine and the closing phenylalanine or tryptophan. A D gene is named only where the DNA matches it firmly. Only part of the rows carry a size: once, few, many, or a class if the clone is expanded.

clone_size j_call v_call d_call cdr3_aa cdr3_nt
. TRBJ2-1 TRBV7-2 . CASSLTESSYNEQFF TGTGCCAGCAGCTTAACAGAAAGTTCCTACAATGAGCAGTTCTTC
. TRBJ2-1 TRBV29-1 TRBD2 CSVEESGRVYNEQFF TGCAGCGTTGAGGAGAGCGGGAGGGTTTACAATGAGCAGTTCTTC
. TRBJ2-2 TRBV6-5 TRBD1 CASSSGGRQGTGELFF TGTGCCAGCAGTTCTGGAGGACGACAGGGCACCGGGGAGCTGTTTTTT
. TRBJ1-1 TRBV11-2 . CASSFGVGKAEAFF TGTGCCAGCAGCTTTGGGGTAGGTAAGGCTGAAGCTTTCTTT
. TRBJ1-3 TRBV7-9 . CASSPIAGNTIYF TGTGCCAGCAGCCCGATCGCTGGAAACACCATATATTTT
. TRBJ2-3 TRBV12-3/TRBV12-4 . CASSSGTDTQYF TGTGCCAGCAGTTCGGGCACAGATACGCAGTATTTT
. TRBJ1-4 TRBV18 . CASSGGGTSEKLFF TGTGCCAGCTCCGGGGGAGGGACTTCCGAAAAACTGTTTTTT
. TRBJ2-1 TRBV4-3 . CASSPGLLQNEQFF TGCGCCAGCAGCCCGGGACTCCTACAGAATGAGCAGTTCTTC
few TRBJ1-6 TRBV19 TRBD1 CASRSTGVESLVPLHF TGTGCCAGTAGAAGTACAGGGGTTGAATCCCTCGTCCCCCTCCACTTT
. TRBJ1-5 TRBV7-3 . CARDPFHF TGTGCCAGGGACCCCTTCCATTTT
. TRBJ2-1 TRBV7-9 TRBD2 CASSELAGTYNEQFF TGTGCCAGCAGCGAACTAGCGGGGACTTACAATGAGCAGTTCTTC
. TRBJ2-5 TRBV27 . CASSLIVGETQYF TGTGCCAGCAGTTTGATCGTAGGCGAGACCCAGTACTTC
. TRBJ2-1 TRBV11-2 TRBD2 CASSRTSGYNEQFF TGTGCCAGCAGTAGGACTAGCGGTTACAATGAGCAGTTCTTC
. TRBJ2-7 TRBV10-3 TRBD1 CAHQGQGNYEQYF TGTGCCCACCAGGGACAGGGGAACTACGAGCAGTACTTC
. TRBJ2-5 TRBV7-9 TRBD2 CASSPILAGVAETQYF TGTGCCAGCAGCCCAATACTAGCGGGAGTCGCAGAGACCCAGTACTTC
once TRBJ1-1 TRBV14 . CASSQEPLPNTEAFF TGTGCCAGCAGCCAAGAGCCTTTACCAAACACTGAAGCTTTCTTT
. TRBJ1-4 TRBV18 . CASSQGRDEKLFF TGTGCCAGCTCACAGGGGAGAGATGAAAAACTGTTTTTT
. TRBJ2-1 TRBV4-2 TRBD2 CASSQDIGSGRGEQFF TGTGCCAGCAGCCAAGATATCGGTAGCGGGAGGGGTGAGCAGTTCTTC